Each of the 13 T cell receptor beta chains below was sequenced from the same sample in a study of T cell responses to AZD1222 COVID-19 vaccine. The method was immunoSEQ multiplex PCR; TCRdb's version includes in-frame clones alone and lacks a portion of them. Found here are about 180,000 clones, about nine tenths of them singletons; the top ten hold around 2.6%. This specimen consisted of peripheral blood, obtained on day 0 of AZD1222 vaccination. The receptor source for this set is an adult in good health.

This chain uses TRBV19 with TRBJ1-5, with 7 bases matching TRBD1. CDR1 is LNHDA and CDR2 is SQIVND in the germline V gene (reference sequence). V lost 7 bases and J lost 3; bases outside the gene matches: 9. CDR3 size: 15 residues. The CDR3 DNA is TGTGCCAGTAACCTCTTGGACAGGAACAATCAGCCCCAGCATTTT. This gives the protein CASNLLDRNNQPQHF.

The rearrangement uses TRBV30 and TRBJ1-3; no definite D call. Trimming removed 0 bases from V and 4 bases from J, with 13 bases in between. This CDR3 is 15 amino acids long. Germline loops: CDR1 GTSNPN, CDR2 SVGIG (reference sequence). The CDR3 spells CAWSVAAILGNTIYF. The DNA for the CDR3 is TGTGCCTGGAGTGTCGCAGCAATCCTGGGAAACACCATATATTTT.

The rearrangement joins TRBV29-1 to TRBJ2-1, with TRBD2 matching 11 bases. The CDR3 covers 15 residues. Trimming took 8 bases from V and 10 from J; bases not matched to a gene: 16. CDR1 is SQVTM, CDR2 ANQGSEA, per germline. The CDR3 is CSISGTSGRTWEQFF. The CDR3 nucleotides read TGCAGCATTTCGGGTACTAGCGGGAGAACTTGGGAGCAGTTCTTC.

The V and J genes are TRBV27 and TRBJ2-3; 8 bases are shared with TRBD2. CDR1 and CDR2 from the germline V gene are MNHEY and SMNVEV (reference sequence). This CDR3 is built from 15 residues. V lost 6 bases, J lost 4 bases, and 9 bases stayed unmatched. CDR3 residues: CASRTSARRADTQYF. Written as DNA, the CDR3 is TGTGCCAGCAGGACTAGCGCCAGAAGGGCAGATACGCAGTATTTT.

The CDR3 region has the DNA TGCGCCAGCAGCCTTCGGGGCATAAAGAACACTGAAGCTTTCTTT. Its translation: CASSLRGIKNTEAFF. V usage is TRBV23-1 and J usage is TRBJ1-1; weak D call: TRBD1 (5 bases). TRBV23-1 is an ORF for which the function is uncertain. CDR3 size: 15 residues. The V and J ends lost 6 bases and 1 base respectively, with 15 bases between them.

The chain combines TRBV18 with TRBJ1-1, with 10 positions matching TRBD1. After removal of 6 bases from V and 7 bases from J, the junction contained 8 bases not matched to a gene. This CDR3 comprises 14 residues. From germline, CDR1 is KGHSH and CDR2 LQKENI. The chain's CDR3 is CASSPQTGGNEAFF. In nucleotides, the CDR3 is TGTGCCAGCTCGCCTCAGACAGGGGGCAATGAAGCTTTCTTT.

J is TRBJ2-6 and V is TRBV7-6; D not certain. The CDR3 totals 15 residues. The ends were cut back, 4 bases at V and 0 bases at J, with 7 bases in the middle. From germline, CDR1 is SGHVS and CDR2 FNYEAQ. The CDR3 bases are TGTGCCAGCAGCTACCGACACTCTGGGGCCAACGTCCTGACTTTC. As protein: CASSYRHSGANVLTF. Full variable domain (outside the CDR3, taken from reference TRBV7-6 and TRBJ2-6): GAGVSQSPRYKVTKRGQDVALRCDPISGHVSLYWYRQALGQGPEFLTYFNYEAQQDKSGLPNDRFSAERPEGSISTLTIQRTEQRDSAMYRCASSYRHSGANVLTFGAGSRLTVL.

The chain couples TRBV7-6 to TRBJ2-5, with 9 positions matching TRBD2. In germline, CDR1 is SGHVS, CDR2 FNYEAQ. There are 14 residues in the CDR3. V dropped 3 bases and J dropped 5; count of bases not matched to a gene: 4. This CDR3 reads CASSFLTSGETQYF. The CDR3 DNA is TGTGCCAGCAGCTTCCTAACTAGCGGGGAGACCCAGTACTTC.

The rearrangement joins TRBV2 to TRBJ2-1; 9 nucleotides align to TRBD2. Germline V lookup: CDR1 SNHLY, CDR2 FYNNEI. The ends lost 6 bases at V and 3 bases at J; junction bases unmatched: 12. This CDR3 has 17 amino acids. The CDR3 region has the DNA TGTGCCAGCAGCCCAATAGGGAGCGGGAGGCTCTACAATGAGCAGTTCTTC. Residues: CASSPIGSGRLYNEQFF.

This clone appeared a few times. CDR3 region: CASSSSARGQATNEKLFF. DNA of the CDR3: TGTGCCAGCAGTTCCTCGGCCAGGGGGCAGGCAACTAATGAAAAACTGTTTTTT. V is TRBV27 and J is TRBJ1-4; 8 nucleotides line up with TRBD1. Germline assignment: CDR1 MNHEY and CDR2 SMNVEV (reference sequence). With 4 bases clipped from V and 0 bases from J, the junction kept 10 bases outside the gene matches. The CDR3 has 18 amino acids.

The V gene is TRBV19, the J gene TRBJ1-5; 9 positions match TRBD1. V shed 8 bases and J 4 bases; nucleotides not matched to a gene: 9. Germline CDR1 reads LNHDA; CDR2 reads SQIVND (reference sequence). This CDR3 has 15 amino acids. The CDR3, as DNA: TGTGCCAGTGGACAGGGGACGCCCTTTAATCAGCCCCAGCATTTT. This codes for CASGQGTPFNQPQHF.

The chain joins TRBV18 to TRBJ1-2; TRBD1 might be the D (5 bases). V shed 3 bases and J shed 4 bases, with 12 bases lying between them. Per the germline V gene, CDR1 is KGHSH and CDR2 is LQKENI. The CDR3 is 14 residues long. CDR3 amino acids: CASSPRRGSYGYTF. CDR3 in DNA: TGTGCCAGCTCACCCCGGAGGGGCTCCTATGGCTACACCTTC.

The rearrangement joins TRBV25-1 to TRBJ2-3; TRBD1 matches at 9 bases. The germline CDR1 and CDR2 sequences are MGHDK and SYGVNS. Trimming cost V 1 base and J 4 bases; bases outside gene matches: 6. The CDR3 consists of 16 residues. CDR3 bases: TGTGCCAGCAGTGAATCCGGACAGGGGCAACCAGATACGCAGTATTTT. Its protein product is CASSESGQGQPDTQYF.